This T cell receptor beta chain is from a study of blood T cell repertoires in COVID-19. On the study more broadly: The analysed material was cDNA or gDNA that came from T cells, B-cell-depleted T cells, or PBMCs.

The study drew participants aged about 18 to 89 years from approximately 25 US areas. Membership in each cohort depended on participant-reported clinical history. This CDR3 contains 13 residues. Between the trimmed V and J ends, which lost 5 bases and 6 bases, there was a span of 11 bases. Germline CDR1 and CDR2: SGHAT and FQNNGV. Some clones are missing from TCRdb's copy, which holds only in-frame ones; the method was immunoSEQ multiplex PCR. The sample lists 130,000 or so clones; roughly four fifths were seen once. Sequenced input: PBMCs or T cells enriched from blood (not recorded which). The receptor's source is a woman aged 50 to 60 with acute COVID-19. The rearrangement links TRBV11-2 to TRBJ2-1; D is ambiguous. CDR3 bases: TGTGCCAGCAGCCGGCGGTTGGGCAATGAGCAGTTCTTC. This translates into CASSRRLGNEQFF.